This T cell receptor beta chain is drawn from a study of T cell repertoires in cytomegalovirus infection. Study background: Through public TCR beta signatures, both CMV infection and matching HLA type were indicated.

Germline V lookup: CDR1 MNHNS, CDR2 SASEGT. This CDR3 is 14 amino acids long. TCRdb reprocessed the reads via MiXCR and lists one record per CDR3 protein. The sample includes 560,000 or so distinct CDR3 sequences, more than 15% of them seen just once. On this clonotype: The antigen remains undetermined. The junction does not match germline at one end; this may be a read error.

Findings and limits, study-wide: The ex vivo response was dominated by HLA-C-restricted CMV-specific TCR beta clonotypes.

The chain couples TRBV6-1 to TRBJ1-3; TRBD1 aligns across 7 bases. What was sequenced was CD8+ T cells from PBMCs. The TCR originated in a human donor in good health (CMV status not recorded). Some clones in this sample may be carry-over from other donors' samples. CDR3 DNA sequence: TGTGCCAACAGTAAACAGGGGTACGGAAACACCATATATTTT. Its translation is CANSKQGYGNTIYF.